Listed below are T cell receptor beta chains from one sample, sequenced in a study of CXCR3-negative and CXCR3-positive naive CD8 T cells. TCRdb reanalyzed the 5' RACE reads and collapses them to one entry per CDR3 protein, without DNA. The sample table sets out roughly 100,000 distinct CDR3 sequences. Sequenced material: naive CXCR3+ CD8+ T cells from blood. The receptor source for this set is a human donor in good health. Some clones in this sample may be carry-over from other donors' samples. Each CDR3 is given with its conserved first and last residue. The order of the fields is J gene, V gene, CDR3 protein.

TRBJ2-7	TRBV9	CASSVGLADSYEQYF
TRBJ1-1	TRBV6-2/TRBV6-3	CASSGAGVGNTEAFF
TRBJ2-1	TRBV7-9	CASSRRTSGSSYNEQFF
TRBJ2-3	TRBV18	CASSDPGAGRTDTQYF
TRBJ2-1	TRBV19	CASKGLAGGYNEQFF
TRBJ1-2	TRBV29-1	CSVEAEDREGNYGYTF
TRBJ2-1	TRBV11-3	CASSTTGSSYNEQFF
TRBJ1-4	TRBV7-9	CASRPVIDEKLFF
TRBJ2-7	TRBV15	CATSRDPQDSYEQYF
TRBJ2-1	TRBV28	CASSFWARINEQFF